Listed below are T cell receptor beta chains from one sample, sequenced in a study of T cell repertoires in cytomegalovirus infection. Their specific antigens are unknown. TCRdb itself ran the reads through MiXCR, one entry per CDR3 protein. Among around 750,000 distinct CDR3 sequences listed, less than 35% were seen once. The source material was cultured CD8+ T cells from PBMCs, sampled from culture after CMV antigen stimulation. The receptors come from a human donor in good health (CMV status not recorded). Some clones in this sample may be carry-over from other donors' samples. CDR3s include the opening cysteine and the closing phenylalanine or tryptophan. The D gene is left open where the match is weak. The size field is filled for only some rows; it gives once, few, many or a size class.

>TRBJ2-2|14|-|TRBV4-1|once
TGCGCCAGCAGCCAGGCGAAAGGGCGCGGGGAGCTGTTTTTT
CASSQAKGRGELFF
>TRBJ2-1|16|-|TRBV5-1|-
TGCGCCAGCAGCTTTAATATGTGGGGGGCGTACAATGAGCAGTTCTTC
CASSFNMWGAYNEQFF
>TRBJ1-4|15|-|TRBV7-6|-
TGTGCCAGCAGTGACGCCGGGACGGGACTGGGAAAACTGTTTTTT
CASSDAGTGLGKLFF
>TRBJ1-1|16|-|TRBV14|-
TGTGCCAGCAGCCAAGATTGGGCGGGATTTAACACTGAAGCTTTCTTT
CASSQDWAGFNTEAFF
>TRBJ2-5|15|-|TRBV3-1|-
TGTGCCAGCAGCCAAGATCAGAACAGGGCGGAGACCCAGTACTTC
CASSQDQNRAETQYF
>TRBJ1-2|14|-|TRBV20-1|-
TGCAGTGCTAGAGATCGCGGGGGCACATATGGCTACACCTTC
CSARDRGGTYGYTF
>TRBJ2-1|18|TRBD2|TRBV27|-
TGTGCCAGCAGTCTTTACCCGGGACTAGCGGGGGAGGTCAATGAGCAGTTCTTC
CASSLYPGLAGEVNEQFF
>TRBJ2-1|13|-|TRBV12-3/TRBV12-4|many
TGTGCCAGCAGTCCCCGGGGGACCAATGAGCAGTTCTTC
CASSPRGTNEQFF
>TRBJ1-4|14|-|TRBV27|-
TGTGCCAGCAGTTCGGACTTAAGGGGTGAAAAACTGTTTTTT
CASSSDLRGEKLFF
>TRBJ2-5|16|TRBD2|TRBV5-1|few
TGCGCCAGCAGCTTGGCCGGTAGCGGGAGCCAAGAGACCCAGTACTTC
CASSLAGSGSQETQYF
>TRBJ2-1|15|TRBD2|TRBV27|many
TGTGCCAGCACCCTACTAGCGGGGGGCTACAATGAGCAGTTCTTC
CASTLLAGGYNEQFF
>TRBJ2-5|13|-|TRBV12-3/TRBV12-4|-
TGTGCCAGCAGTCACCAGGTCCAAGAGACCCAGTACTTC
CASSHQVQETQYF
>TRBJ1-3|15|TRBD1|TRBV6-1|few
TGTGCCAGCAGTGAGAGTCGACAGGGGTGGAACACCATATATTTT
CASSESRQGWNTIYF
>TRBJ1-5|12|TRBD1|TRBV7-6|-
TGTGCCAGCAGCCGGGACAGGCAGCCCCAGCATTTT
CASSRDRQPQHF
>TRBJ1-1|15|-|TRBV12-3/TRBV12-4|many
TGTGCCAGCAGTTTAGCGCGGGGGGGTGACACTGAAGCTTTCTTT
CASSLARGGDTEAFF
>TRBJ2-3|14|-|TRBV7-7|many
TGTGCTAGCAGCCAGGGGGGTAGCACAGATACGCAGTATTTT
CASSQGGSTDTQYF
>TRBJ2-1|12|-|TRBV11-1|many
TGTGCCAGCAGCCCGGATTACAATGAGCAGTTCTTC
CASSPDYNEQFF
>TRBJ2-1|15|TRBD2|TRBV6-1|-
TGTGCCAGCAGTGAAGAGCGGGGGGCCAGCGATGAGCAGTTCTTC
CASSEERGASDEQFF
>TRBJ2-2|13|-|TRBV27|many
TGTGCCAGCAGCTTCACAAATACCGGGGAGCTGTTTTTT
CASSFTNTGELFF
>TRBJ2-4|11|TRBD1|TRBV6-1|few
TGTGCCAGCAGCAACGGGACAGTTGGGGGCTTC
CASSNGTVGGF
>TRBJ2-2|15|-|TRBV7-3|many
TGTGCCAGCAGCTTAAGGGCCGATAACACCGGGGAGCTGTTTTTT
CASSLRADNTGELFF
>TRBJ1-2|15|-|TRBV7-9|-
TGTGCCAGCAGCCCTACCAGTGGAACTAACTATGGCTACACCTTC
CASSPTSGTNYGYTF
>TRBJ1-5|15|-|TRBV2|-
TGTGCCAACACCTCCTGGGGTGGGGGTTCTCAGCCCCAGCATTTT
CANTSWGGGSQPQHF
>TRBJ2-1|16|TRBD1|TRBV5-8|-
TGTGCCAGCAGCTTACAATGGACAGGGGTCTACAATGAGCAGTTCTTC
CASSLQWTGVYNEQFF
>TRBJ2-2|12|-|TRBV29-1|few
TGCAGCGTTGAAAGATACACCGGGGAGCTGTTTTTT
CSVERYTGELFF
>TRBJ1-1|15|-|TRBV5-1|-
TGCGCCAGCAGCCTGGAGCTTGTGACGGAGACTGAAGCTTTCTTT
CASSLELVTETEAFF
>TRBJ1-5|15|TRBD1|TRBV2|few
TGTGCCACCTCCCCGGGACAGGGGTGGAATCAGCCCCAGCATTTT
CATSPGQGWNQPQHF
>TRBJ1-4|15|-|TRBV7-9|many
TGTGCCAGCAGCCAAACCGGGGGACGAAATGAAAAACTGTTTTTT
CASSQTGGRNEKLFF
>TRBJ2-2|15|TRBD2|TRBV4-1|-
TGCGCCAGCAGCCAAGACCTAGCGGGGAAGGGGGAGCTGTTTTTT
CASSQDLAGKGELFF
>TRBJ1-5|16|TRBD1|TRBV20-1|few
TGCAGTGCCCAGACCCTGGACAGGGGGATCAATCAGCCCCAGCATTTT
CSAQTLDRGINQPQHF